A single sample gave rise to the 20 T cell receptor beta chains below, sequenced in a study of T cells in Graves' hyperthyroidism and ophthalmopathy. It was RNA transcripts that yielded the amplified TCR beta CDR3 regions. HTBI primers were employed in a first-round RT-PCR of the TCR CDR3. TCRdb recomputed calls from the multiplex PCR reads with MiXCR, one row per CDR3 protein. The table shows more than 50,000 distinct CDR3 sequences, with about 50% occurring only once. The sample comprised blood. These receptors were obtained from a woman younger than 45 with Graves' ophthalmopathy.

The rearrangement uses TRBV7-6 and TRBJ2-2, with 8 bases matching TRBD2. CDR1 and CDR2 from the germline V gene are SGHVS and FNYEAQ. The CDR3 is made up of 15 amino acids. V gave up 5 bases and J gave up 1 base; unmatched junction bases: 3. This CDR3 is CASSRTSGNTGELFF. CDR3 bases: TGTGCCAGCAGCCGCACTAGCGGGAACACCGGGGAGCTGTTTTTT.

The chain couples TRBV20-1 to TRBJ2-5, with 11 bases fitting TRBD2. Germline loops: CDR1 DFQATT, CDR2 SNEGSKA (reference sequence). The V segment lost 3 bases and the J segment 5 bases; nucleotides outside the gene matches: 5. This CDR3 region has 14 residues. CDR3 protein: CSASLRLAGETQYF. CDR3 nucleotides: TGCAGTGCTAGCCTTCGACTAGCGGGGGAGACCCAGTACTTC.

In this sample, this clonotype turned up many times. The CDR3 loop is CASSPQPAEREQYF. Here the CDR3 DNA reads TGTGCCAGCAGTCCTCAGCCTGCGGAAAGGGAGCAGTACTTC. The V call is TRBV27, the J call TRBJ2-7, with no clear D. Germline V gene sequence: CDR1 MNHEY, CDR2 SMNVEV (reference sequence). V was cut by 5 bases and J by 7 bases, with 18 bases left in between. The CDR3 length is 14 residues.

The rearrangement uses TRBV7-9 and TRBJ2-7; the D gene is possibly TRBD1 (5 bases). The V and J ends lost 3 bases and 1 base respectively, with 10 bases between them. This CDR3 comprises 14 residues. CDR1 is SEHNR and CDR2 is FQNEAQ in the germline V gene (reference sequence). CDR3 in DNA: TGTGCCAGCAGCTTTACTCAGGGTTCCTACGAGCAGTACTTC. This sequence encodes CASSFTQGSYEQYF.

This clonotype was found many times. DNA of the CDR3: TGCAGTGCTAAAACTCCTAGCGGTTCCTACGAGCAGTACTTC. This gives the protein CSAKTPSGSYEQYF. The genes are TRBV20-1 and TRBJ2-7; TRBD2 matches at 7 bases. This CDR3 has 14 amino acids. V was clipped by 4 bases and J by 1 base; unmatched bases: 7. CDR1 DFQATT and CDR2 SNEGSKA come from the germline V gene (reference sequence).

This clonotype was seen ten or more times. The chain uses TRBV7-6 and TRBJ2-7; D remains ambiguous. V lost 1 base and J 1 base, leaving 8 bases between the germline ends. Germline V gene sequence: CDR1 SGHVS, CDR2 FNYEAQ. The CDR3 runs 14 residues. CDR3 sequence: CASSLGTESYEQYF. Here the CDR3 DNA reads TGTGCCAGCAGCTTAGGGACGGAGTCCTACGAGCAGTACTTC. The full variable domain, in which reference TRBV7-6 and TRBJ2-7 provide the parts outside the CDR3, is GAGVSQSPRYKVTKRGQDVALRCDPISGHVSLYWYRQALGQGPEFLTYFNYEAQQDKSGLPNDRFSAERPEGSISTLTIQRTEQRDSAMYRCASSLGTESYEQYFGPGTRLTVT.

A note on this clonotype: One end of the junction varies from germline; a read error may be responsible. The chain uses TRBV9 and TRBJ2-1; 9 bases are shared with TRBD1. This CDR3 comprises 13 residues. Germline CDR1 reads SGDLS; CDR2 reads YYNGEE. As DNA, the CDR3 is TGTGCCAGCAGCGTAGATGGGACAGGGAATCAGCTCTTC. The encoded protein is CASSVDGTGNQLF. Together with reference TRBV9 and TRBJ2-1, the CDR3 gives the full variable domain: DSGVTQTPKHLITATGQRVTLRCSPRSGDLSVYWYQQSLDQGLQFLIQYYNGEERAKGNILERFSAQQFPDLHSELNLSSLELGDSALYFCASSVDGTGNQLFGPGTRLTVL.

This rearrangement joins TRBV25-1 to TRBJ2-5, with unresolved D. The V and J ends lost 2 bases and 4 bases respectively, with 11 bases between them. The germline gives CDR1 MGHDK, CDR2 SYGVNS. The CDR3 extends over 14 amino acids. The CDR3 DNA sequence: TGTGCCAGCAGTGAAGGCCTGGGGATAGAGACCCAGTACTTC. This translates into CASSEGLGIETQYF.

This sequence joins TRBV25-1 and TRBJ2-3; 13 bases line up with TRBD2. Germline CDR1 reads MGHDK; CDR2 reads SYGVNS. The trim removed 4 bases at V and 5 bases at J, leaving 9 bases unmatched. The CDR3 is 17 residues long. In nucleotides, the CDR3 is TGTGCCAGCAGTGCCCTAGGACTAGCGGGAGATAAAGATACGCAGTATTTT. It yields the protein CASSALGLAGDKDTQYF.

The J gene is TRBJ1-5, the V gene TRBV19; D gene unclear. The CDR3 consists of 20 residues. V lost 0 bases and J lost 5, with 26 bases in between. Germline V gives CDR1 LNHDA, CDR2 SQIVND (reference sequence). CDR3 loop: CASSIDLGVVLNTRDQPQHF. In DNA, the CDR3 is TGTGCCAGTAGTATAGACCTTGGGGTTGTGTTGAACACGAGGGATCAGCCCCAGCATTTT.

This clonotype was recorded at least ten times. The chain has TRBV12-3 or TRBV12-4 and TRBJ1-2; TRBD1 matches at 8 bases. The CDR3 extends over 13 amino acids. V shed 3 bases and J 6 bases; nucleotides not matched to a gene: 3. The CDR3, as DNA: TGTGCCAGCAGTTTCGCGACAGGGGATGGCTACACCTTC. Translating it yields CASSFATGDGYTF.

This clonotype was counted many times. The CDR3 region is CASSKEGSGSNEQFF. CDR3 nucleotides: TGTGCCAGCAGCAAAGAGGGTAGCGGGAGCAATGAGCAGTTCTTC. This sequence joins TRBV12-3 or TRBV12-4 and TRBJ2-1, with 9 bases identical to TRBD2. The CDR3 contains 15 residues. The junction had 9 bases not matched to a gene; V was cut back by 6 bases and J by 6 bases.

There are many counts of this clonotype. The chain uses TRBV12-3 or TRBV12-4 and TRBJ1-1; D is unclear. V gave up 3 bases and J gave up 2 bases, with 7 bases separating them. CDR3 length: 13 residues. CDR3 residues: CASSFGINTEAFF. CDR3 bases: TGTGCCAGCAGTTTCGGAATTAACACTGAAGCTTTCTTT.

Worth noting for this clonotype: Here the CDR3 omits its conserved ending phenylalanine or tryptophan, so a read error is the likely source. V usage is TRBV12-3 or TRBV12-4 and J usage is TRBJ2-5; D is unresolved. Between the trimmed V and J ends, which lost 5 bases and 3 bases, there was a span of 10 bases. The CDR3 loop spans 13 amino acids. The CDR3 DNA sequence: TGTGCCAGCAGTCGGATTACAGAAGAGACCCAGTACTTA. Encoded protein: CASSRITEETQYL.

Note on this clonotype: Lacking the conserved final phenylalanine or tryptophan, this CDR3 likely reflects a read error. This chain joins TRBV19 and TRBJ2-1; 8 bases line up with TRBD2. Germline lookup yields CDR1 LNHDA and CDR2 SQIVND (reference sequence). The CDR3 runs 16 residues. DNA of the CDR3: TGTGCCAGTAGTATAGCCGGCGGGAGGAGATACAATGATCAGTTCTGC. It translates to CASSIAGGRRYNDQFC.

The chain carries TRBV20-1 and TRBJ2-1; TRBD2 agrees at 8 bases. This CDR3 contains 11 residues. CDR1 and CDR2 from the germline V gene are DFQATT and SNEGSKA (reference sequence). V lost 5 bases to trimming and J lost 7 bases; unmatched junction nucleotides: 1. In nucleotides, the CDR3 is TGCAGTGCTGAGCGGGAGAATGAGCAGTTCTTC. It codes for CSAERENEQFF.

This clonotype was seen many times. This rearrangement joins TRBV5-1 to TRBJ1-2; 8 nucleotides align to TRBD1. Germline lookup yields CDR1 SGHRS and CDR2 YFSETQ. The CDR3 is 14 residues long. With V trimmed by 0 bases and J by 6 bases, 4 bases remained unmatched. The CDR3 DNA reads TGCGCCAGCAGCTTGGGGACAGGGTCCGATGGCTACACCTTC. Translation: CASSLGTGSDGYTF.

In its sample, this clonotype was seen once. At one end the junction does not follow the germline gene, possibly because of a read error. This chain uses TRBV28 with TRBJ1-6; D is ambiguous. The length of the CDR3 is 12 residues. CDR1 is MDHEN, CDR2 SYDVKM, per germline. The CDR3 loop is CASSRTGSPLHF. The CDR3 nucleotides read TGTGCTAGCAGCAGGACGGGTTCACCCCTCCACTTT.

The sample holds many counts of this clonotype. In DNA, the CDR3 is TGTGCCAGCACCCAGACTCAGATAGCGAACACCGGGGAGCTGTTTTTT. As protein: CASTQTQIANTGELFF. The J gene is TRBJ2-2, the V gene TRBV6-6; no firm D call. V lost 7 bases and J 0 bases, leaving 15 bases between the germline ends. From germline, CDR1 is MNHNY and CDR2 SVGAGI (reference sequence). The CDR3 length is 16 residues.

The V and J genes are TRBV7-6 and TRBJ2-1; D might be TRBD1 (6 bases). CDR1 and CDR2 from the germline V gene are SGHVS and FNYEAQ. The CDR3 is 12 amino acids. With 4 bases removed from V and 10 bases from J, the gap between germline ends came to 11 bases. The CDR3 nucleotides are TGTGCCAGCAGCTCCAGGGGTACCGAGCAGTTCTTC. The encoded protein is CASSSRGTEQFF.